The 25 T cell receptor beta chains presented below share a single source sample, sequenced in a study of blood T cells in healthy people across ages. The use of a sample-barcoded 5' primer and a J-beta primer mix characterized a second PCR of roughly 6 to 11 cycles. Each CDR3 protein is one row after TCRdb ran MiXCR on the 5' RACE reads. The sample has 950,000 to 1,200,000 distinct CDR3 sequences; 35% to 40% are singletons. The material sequenced was blood. The origin of the receptors is a man younger than 35 in good health.

CDR3 region: CSASDREVTDTQYF. For the CDR3, the DNA is TGCAGTGCCTCCGACAGGGAAGTGACAGATACGCAGTATTTT. This chain connects TRBV20-1 to TRBJ2-3; 7 positions agree with TRBD1. With V trimmed by 6 bases and J by 3 bases, 9 bases remained unmatched. CDR1 and CDR2 from the germline V gene are DFQATT and SNEGSKA (reference sequence). This CDR3 has 14 amino acids.

The chain has TRBV7-9 and TRBJ2-1, with D perhaps matching TRBD1 or TRBD2 (5 bases each). CDR3 size: 15 residues. Per the germline V gene, CDR1 is SEHNR and CDR2 is FQNEAQ (reference sequence). With 3 bases removed from V and 5 bases from J, the gap between germline ends came to 14 bases. For the CDR3, the DNA is TGTGCCAGCAGCTTTTGGGCCAGGGACCACAATGAGCAGTTCTTC. This translates into CASSFWARDHNEQFF.

A single count supports this clonotype. The chain couples TRBV3-1 to TRBJ2-2, with a weak D call TRBD2 (7 bases). The CDR3 runs 15 residues. V lost 3 bases and J 3 bases, leaving 11 bases between the germline ends. Looked up from germline, CDR1 is LGHDT and CDR2 is YNNKEL (reference sequence). The CDR3 DNA is TGTGCCAGCAGCCATTCGGGGGGCTACACCGGGGAGCTGTTTTTT. This encodes CASSHSGGYTGELFF.

Only a few counts were recorded for this clonotype. J is TRBJ2-4 and V is TRBV27, with D perhaps TRBD1 (5 bases). CDR1 is MNHEY, CDR2 SMNVEV, per germline (reference sequence). The CDR3 extends over 15 amino acids. V was cut by 6 bases and J by 3 bases, with 15 bases left in between. The CDR3 sequence: CASSDRTLFKNIQYF. The CDR3 bases are TGTGCCAGCAGCGACCGGACACTGTTCAAAAACATTCAGTACTTC.

V usage is TRBV28 and J usage is TRBJ1-4, with D unclear. Germline CDR1 MDHEN, CDR2 SYDVKM. This CDR3 spans 12 amino acids. V dropped 5 bases and J dropped 7 bases, with 8 bases sitting between them. CDR3 sequence reads: CASSLQIEKLFF. CDR3 nucleotide sequence: TGTGCCAGCAGTCTCCAGATTGAAAAACTGTTTTTT.

The chain employs TRBV7-2 and TRBJ2-7, with D perhaps matching TRBD1 (5 bases). V lost 7 bases and J 1 base, leaving 20 bases between the germline ends. Germline V gene sequence: CDR1 SGHTA, CDR2 FQGNSA. The CDR3 extends over 16 amino acids. Here the CDR3 reads CASTRSQGSSSYEQYF. CDR3 nucleotides: TGTGCCAGCACCAGAAGCCAGGGCTCATCTTCCTACGAGCAGTACTTC.

CDR3 amino acids: CASTESFYNSPLHF. CDR3 DNA sequence: TGCGCCAGCACTGAGAGCTTCTATAATTCACCCCTCCACTTT. The chain joins TRBV4-1 to TRBJ1-6; D is unresolved. The CDR3 consists of 14 residues. Trimming left V 7 bases short and J 3 bases short, with 10 bases between. Germline CDR1 is MGHRA and CDR2 is YSYEKL.

The chain has TRBV9 and TRBJ2-7; D ambiguous. The V gene's germline CDR1 is SGDLS and CDR2 YYNGEE. Trimming removed 3 bases at V and 7 bases at J, with 14 bases between. The CDR3 has 13 amino acids. The CDR3 region is CASSERPDREQYF. The CDR3 nucleotides read TGTGCCAGCAGCGAACGACCAGATCGGGAGCAGTACTTC. Variable domain in full (rest from reference TRBV9 and TRBJ2-7): DSGVTQTPKHLITATGQRVTLRCSPRSGDLSVYWYQQSLDQGLQFLIQYYNGEERAKGNILERFSAQQFPDLHSELNLSSLELGDSALYFCASSERPDREQYFGPGTRLTVT.

The rearrangement joins TRBV3-1 to TRBJ2-2; D call uncertain. The V end lost 0 bases, the J end lost 3 bases, and 8 bases lay between the germline ends. The CDR3 contains 15 residues. Germline assignment: CDR1 LGHDT and CDR2 YNNKEL (reference sequence). The CDR3 DNA follows: TGTGCCAGCAGCCAAGAAGGGATTCACACCGGGGAGCTGTTTTTT. It is translated as CASSQEGIHTGELFF.

The DNA of the CDR3 is TGTGCCAGCAGCTCCGGGACAGGAAAAACCGGGGAGCTGTTTTTT. It is translated as CASSSGTGKTGELFF. The V gene is TRBV5-6, the J gene TRBJ2-2, with 8 bases lining up with TRBD1. Looked up from germline, CDR1 is SGHDT and CDR2 is YYEEEE. CDR3 size: 15 residues. V shed 3 bases, J shed 5 bases, and the junction held 6 bases outside the gene matches. The full variable domain, in which reference TRBV5-6 and TRBJ2-2 provide the parts outside the CDR3, is DAGVTQSPTHLIKTRGQQVTLRCSPKSGHDTVSWYQQALGQGPQFIFQYYEEEERQRGNFPDRFSGHQFPNYSSELNVNALLLGDSALYLCASSSGTGKTGELFFGEGSRLTVL.

This clonotype showed up just a few times. The V call is TRBV5-6, the J call TRBJ2-1; D remains unclear. Germline V lookup: CDR1 SGHDT, CDR2 YYEEEE. The CDR3 is made up of 15 amino acids. Trimming removed 0 bases at V and 10 bases at J, with 17 bases between. CDR3 sequence reads: CASSLAEIAREEQFF. Here the CDR3 DNA reads TGTGCCAGCAGCTTGGCCGAAATAGCACGAGAAGAGCAGTTCTTC.

Comment on this clonotype: One end of the junction is discordant with germline, which a read error may explain. This rearrangement joins TRBV6-1 to TRBJ2-3, with unresolved D. Per germline, CDR1 MNHNS and CDR2 SASEGT. The CDR3 consists of 13 residues. The CDR3 sequence is CAGSARHTDTQYF. DNA for the CDR3: TGTGCCGGCAGCGCGCGACACACAGATACGCAGTATTTT.

This clonotype was counted between two and nine times. This chain connects TRBV9 to TRBJ1-2, with a tentative D call TRBD1 (6 bases). Trimming cost V 7 bases and J 4 bases, with 17 bases left between them. Per germline, CDR1 SGDLS and CDR2 YYNGEE. This CDR3 spans 14 amino acids. CDR3 coding DNA: TGTGCCAGCTCCAACGGGGGCTCGGGCTATGGCTACACCTTC. Protein sequence: CASSNGGSGYGYTF.

In DNA form, the CDR3 reads TGTGCCAGCAGCTCAAGGGGGGCGATCAACACTGAAGCTTTCTTT. Protein: CASSSRGAINTEAFF. The rearrangement joins TRBV7-9 to TRBJ1-1, with TRBD1 as a possible D gene (6 bases). Trimming removed 4 bases from V and 2 bases from J, with 14 bases in between. CDR1 is SEHNR and CDR2 is FQNEAQ in the germline V gene (reference sequence). This CDR3 has 15 amino acids.

The chain couples TRBV5-1 to TRBJ1-1; D call uncertain. This CDR3 has 15 amino acids. Trimming took off 3 bases at V and 3 bases at J, with 15 bases between the two ends. The germline gives CDR1 SGHRS, CDR2 YFSETQ. The CDR3, as DNA: TGCGCCAGCAGCTCTACCTGGGGATGGGACACTGAAGCTTTCTTT. Translated: CASSSTWGWDTEAFF.

V is TRBV5-1 and J is TRBJ2-7, with TRBD1 matching 8 bases. The trim removed 7 bases at V and 7 bases at J, leaving 16 bases unmatched. CDR1 and CDR2 from the germline V gene are SGHRS and YFSETQ. CDR3 length: 15 residues. CDR3 bases: TGCGCCAGCGAAGTCACAGGGGGACGATTCAATGAGCAGTACTTC. This sequence encodes CASEVTGGRFNEQYF. The complete variable domain, with remaining parts taken from reference TRBV5-1 and TRBJ2-7, reads KAGVTQTPRYLIKTRGQQVTLSCSPISGHRSVSWYQQTPGQGLQFLFEYFSETQRNKGNFPGRFSGRQFSNSRSEMNVSTLELGDSALYLCASEVTGGRFNEQYFGPGTRLTVT.

This clonotype has just one count. The CDR3 reads CASSNRQGQNQPQHF. The CDR3 DNA reads TGTGCCAGCAGTAACCGACAGGGGCAAAATCAGCCCCAGCATTTT. This chain links TRBV6-2 or TRBV6-3 with TRBJ1-5; 8 nucleotides match TRBD1. This CDR3 contains 15 residues. Germline V lookup: CDR1 MNHEY, CDR2 SVGEGT. With 5 bases clipped from V and 4 bases from J, the junction kept 7 bases outside the gene matches.

This clonotype has ten or more counts. The chain recombines TRBV27 with TRBJ1-2; D call uncertain. Germline CDR1 MNHEY, CDR2 SMNVEV (reference sequence). The CDR3 sequence is 11 residues long. Between the trimmed V and J ends, which lost 6 bases and 8 bases, there was a span of 10 bases. CDR3 in amino acids: CASRTNRGYTF. CDR3 DNA sequence: TGTGCCAGCAGAACAAATAGGGGCTACACCTTC.

This clonotype has a handful of counts. The chain uses TRBV7-8 and TRBJ2-7; TRBD2 matches at 11 bases. Gene TRBJ2-5 matches the end of the DNA better, so the J call may be wrong. CDR1 SGHVS and CDR2 FQNEAQ come from the germline V gene. There are 18 residues in the CDR3. The CDR3 nucleotides are TGTGCCAGCAGCTTTCGAGGACGACTAGCGGGGAAACAAGAGACCCAGTACTTC. It yields the protein CASSFRGRLAGKQETQYF.

The rearrangement joins TRBV6-5 to TRBJ1-4; D not resolved. CDR3 length equals 14 residues. Trimming shortened V by 5 bases and J by 11 bases, and 18 bases separated the two germline ends. Germline assignment: CDR1 MNHEY and CDR2 SVGAGI. CDR3 in amino acids: CASSPDLTETKLFF. The CDR3 bases are TGTGCCAGCAGTCCCGACCTTACTGAAACGAAACTGTTTTTT.

This clonotype was observed a single time. The V and J genes are TRBV30 and TRBJ1-2; TRBD1 matches at 8 bases. Trimming cost V 3 bases and J 4 bases; bases outside gene matches: 4. The CDR3 sequence is 13 residues long. Germline V gene lookup returns CDR1 GTSNPN and CDR2 SVGIG (reference sequence). CDR3 residues: CAWSTDRGYGYTF. The DNA of the CDR3 is TGTGCCTGGAGCACCGACAGGGGCTATGGCTACACCTTC.

The CDR3 nucleotides are TGTGCCATCAGACCCCGGGACAGGGCGACAGATACGCAGTATTTT. Its protein product is CAIRPRDRATDTQYF. The chain joins TRBV10-3 to TRBJ2-3; 9 nucleotides line up with TRBD1. J was trimmed by 3 bases and V by 6 bases; bases with no gene match: 7. The CDR3 loop spans 15 amino acids. Looked up from germline, CDR1 is ENHRY and CDR2 is SYGVKD.

The chain combines TRBV4-3 with TRBJ1-6; 7 bases line up with TRBD1. Germline V gene lookup returns CDR1 LGHNA and CDR2 YSLEER. With 0 bases clipped from V and 5 bases from J, the junction kept 1 base outside the gene matches. The CDR3 covers 15 residues. The CDR3 region has the DNA TGCGCCAGCAGCCAAGAGCAGGGGGATAATTCACCCCTCCACTTT. As protein: CASSQEQGDNSPLHF.

This clonotype was detected a few times. This chain joins TRBV12-3 or TRBV12-4 and TRBJ1-4; TRBD1 agrees at 8 bases. This CDR3 is 14 amino acids long. V lost 7 bases to trimming and J lost 6 bases; unmatched junction nucleotides: 7. The CDR3 bases are TGTGCCAGCACCCGGACAGGGTCGTATGAAAAACTGTTTTTT. It codes for CASTRTGSYEKLFF.

This clonotype was seen ten or more times. The chain joins TRBV4-3 to TRBJ2-3, with TRBD2 matching 11 bases. Trimming at V came to 3 bases and at J to 1 base, leaving 15 bases not matched to a gene. CDR1 is LGHNA and CDR2 is YSLEER in the germline V gene. There are 20 residues in the CDR3. In DNA, the CDR3 is TGCGCCAGCAGCCAGAAACTAGCGGGGGAGCCAACCTGGGGCACAGATACGCAGTATTTT. It encodes CASSQKLAGEPTWGTDTQYF.